A single T cell receptor (beta chain) is shown here with its context. This sample was taken from a study of blood T cell repertoires in COVID-19. On the study more broadly: COVID-19 samples, acute and convalescent, were from the United States, Italy and Spain.

The V and J ends lost 6 bases and 7 bases, in that order; junction bases with no gene match: 8. The CDR3 length is 13 residues. Assay used: immunoSEQ multiplex PCR; TCRdb lists only in-frame clones, some missing. Of 250,000 or so clones listed, 75% to 95% are singletons. Input material: PBMCs or T cells enriched from blood (not recorded which). The sequence was obtained from a man in his forties who had been exposed to COVID-19. The gene calls are TRBV12-3 or TRBV12-4 and TRBJ2-7; 8 positions match TRBD2. CDR3 in DNA: TGTGCCAGCAGCGTAGGCGGGGGGCTGGAGCAGTACTTC. Its protein product is CASSVGGGLEQYF.